The entry that follows covers one T cell receptor beta chain sequence. Its antigen is unidentified. V dropped 8 bases and J dropped 4 bases, with 10 bases sitting between them. The CDR3 sequence is 11 residues long. Per the germline V gene, CDR1 is SQVTM and CDR2 is ANQGSEA. The data stem from a study of identical twins. The study, taken as a whole, reports: In cord blood, abundant beta clonotypes had fewer insertions; memory showed no trend.

A single record per CDR3 protein comes from TCRdb applying MiXCR to the 5' RACE reads. The repertoire includes roughly 750,000 distinct CDR3 sequences, 21% of them detected once, and around 4.4% sits in the top ten. The same sample was also used in a study of T cells expressing NK-cell markers. This second report adds: The authors derived TCR beta repertoires from sorted CD3+CD56+NKG2C+, CD3+CD56+NKG2C- and CD3+CD56-NKG2C+ T cells. The study sequenced eight donors, seven HCMV-seropositive and one seronegative. It is unclear if expanded NKG2C-expressing clones target HCMV antigens.

The sequence was obtained from a woman aged 18-30 years in good health. Sequencing was carried out using PBMCs. This chain connects TRBV29-1 to TRBJ2-3; D not certain. CDR3 DNA: TGCAGCCTTTGGTCGCCAGATACGCAGTATTTT. Translation: CSLWSPDTQYF.